This entry lists 13 T cell receptor beta chains sequenced from one sample in a study of response to subunit inactivated influenza vaccine. TCRdb reanalysed the RT-PCR reads using MiXCR and keeps one entry per CDR3 protein. Altogether roughly 500,000 distinct CDR3 sequences are present, 16% being singletons, with the ten largest covering 2.5% to 3.5%. Sample: CD4+ T cells sorted from PBMCs, taken 23 to 25 months after vaccination. The receptors come from a man aged 45-69 years who received an inactivated influenza vaccine.

Ten or more counts support this clonotype. The chain combines TRBV12-3 or TRBV12-4 with TRBJ1-5; no definite D call. CDR3 length: 15 residues. V lost 5 bases and J 0 bases, leaving 11 bases between the germline ends. The CDR3 region has the DNA TGTGCCAGCAGTCCCCAGTGGGGTAGCAATCAGCCCCAGCATTTT. Translation gives CASSPQWGSNQPQHF.

This clonotype was seen a handful of times. V is TRBV7-2 and J is TRBJ1-1; D call uncertain. The length of the CDR3 is 13 residues. Trimming removed 3 bases at V and 1 base at J, with 6 bases between. Germline lookup yields CDR1 SGHTA and CDR2 FQGNSA. The CDR3 sequence: CASSFKGNTEAFF. The DNA for the CDR3 is TGTGCCAGCAGCTTTAAAGGGAACACTGAAGCTTTCTTT.

This clonotype was observed a few times. The rearrangement links TRBV7-2 to TRBJ2-1, with 11 positions matching TRBD2. Germline lookup yields CDR1 SGHTA and CDR2 FQGNSA. The V and J ends lost 4 bases and 6 bases, in that order; junction bases with no gene match: 8. The CDR3 is 16 amino acids. CDR3 DNA: TGTGCCAGCAGCTATAATAGCGGGAGGGCCGTCAATGAGCAGTTCTTC. Residues: CASSYNSGRAVNEQFF.

This clonotype was seen many times. The chain carries TRBV3-1 and TRBJ2-1; D gene uncertain. In germline, CDR1 is LGHDT, CDR2 YNNKEL (reference sequence). This CDR3 contains 16 residues. The V and J ends lost 0 bases and 4 bases respectively, with 13 bases between them. CDR3 in DNA: TGTGCCAGCAGCCAAGATGACTTAAACTCTTACAATGAGCAGTTCTTC. Translation: CASSQDDLNSYNEQFF.

This clonotype was seen ten or more times. This chain joins TRBV4-1 and TRBJ2-1; D may be TRBD1 (5 bases). The germline V gene has CDR1 MGHRA and CDR2 YSYEKL. The CDR3 consists of 13 residues. Trimming stripped 1 base from V and 7 bases from J, with 8 bases between. The CDR3 region has the DNA TGCGCCAGCAGCCAAGTTGGGGCAAATGAGCAGTTCTTC. Protein sequence: CASSQVGANEQFF.

The V call is TRBV11-2, the J call TRBJ2-5; D perhaps matches TRBD2 (6 bases). Germline V gene sequence: CDR1 SGHAT, CDR2 FQNNGV. V was clipped by 5 bases and J by 1 base, with 11 bases between them. The CDR3 is 14 amino acids. CDR3 bases: TGTGCCAGCAGCCGCGGGACGGTCCAAGAGACCCAGTACTTC. This gives the protein CASSRGTVQETQYF.

Note on this clonotype: One end of the junction varies from germline; a read error may be responsible. The J gene is TRBJ1-1, the V gene TRBV20-1, with a tentative D call TRBD1 (6 bases). Germline CDR1 reads DFQATT; CDR2 reads SNEGSKA (reference sequence). The CDR3 length is 17 residues. CDR3 nucleotide sequence: TGCTGTGCTAGAGAAGGGGGGTACCTTTCTATGAACACTGAAGCTTTCTTT. Translated, it gives CCAREGGYLSMNTEAFF.

The rearrangement joins TRBV6-5 to TRBJ1-2, with D possibly TRBD1 on 6 matching bases. The V gene's germline CDR1 is MNHEY and CDR2 SVGAGI. The CDR3 is made up of 15 amino acids. Trimming removed 4 bases at V and 6 bases at J, with 18 bases between. The CDR3, as DNA: TGTGCCAGCAGTTCGTCAGGACAGTCTCCTCATGGCTACACCTTC. It translates to CASSSSGQSPHGYTF.

This clonotype was observed a handful of times. The chain employs TRBV27 and TRBJ2-7; 9 nucleotides match TRBD2. Germline loops: CDR1 MNHEY, CDR2 SMNVEV (reference sequence). The V segment lost 5 bases and the J segment 2 bases; nucleotides outside the gene matches: 10. This CDR3 comprises 16 residues. The CDR3 spells CASSTLSGGTTYEQYF. The CDR3, as DNA: TGTGCCAGCAGTACGCTTAGCGGGGGTACAACCTACGAGCAGTACTTC.

The J gene is TRBJ2-1, the V gene TRBV3-1; TRBD1 matches at 8 bases. The junction had 5 bases not matched to a gene; V was cut back by 3 bases and J by 7 bases. CDR1 LGHDT and CDR2 YNNKEL come from the germline V gene (reference sequence). The CDR3 extends over 14 amino acids. The CDR3 loop reads CASSHPDRENEQFF. The CDR3 DNA is TGTGCCAGCAGCCATCCGGACAGGGAGAATGAGCAGTTCTTC.

V usage is TRBV28 and J usage is TRBJ2-1; D not certain. The CDR3 spans 12 residues. Germline CDR1 reads MDHEN; CDR2 reads SYDVKM. With 8 bases removed from V and 5 bases from J, the gap between germline ends came to 10 bases. The chain's CDR3 is CASFHNNNEQFF. As DNA, the CDR3 is TGTGCCAGCTTCCATAACAACAATGAGCAGTTCTTC. The full variable domain, completed using reference TRBV28 and TRBJ2-1, is DVKVTQSSRYLVKRTGEKVFLECVQDMDHENMFWYRQDPGLGLRLIYFSYDVKMKEKGDIPEGYSVSREKKERFSLILESASTNQTSMYLCASFHNNNEQFFGPGTRLTVL.

This clonotype was seen more than once but under ten times. J is TRBJ2-2 and V is TRBV7-8; D is uncertain. Looked up from germline, CDR1 is SGHVS and CDR2 is FQNEAQ. The CDR3 extends over 17 amino acids. V lost 2 bases and J 1 base, leaving 14 bases between the germline ends. The CDR3 DNA reads TGTGCCAGCAGCTTATTTTTTGGGCGCGGGAACACCGGGGAGCTGTTTTTT. This encodes CASSLFFGRGNTGELFF.

The J gene is TRBJ2-5, the V gene TRBV4-2; D unclear. CDR1 and CDR2 (germline): LGHNA, YNFKEQ. The CDR3 contains 15 residues. Trimming shortened V by 0 bases and J by 3 bases, and 11 bases separated the two germline ends. The CDR3 reads CASSQEVRQEETQYF. In DNA form, the CDR3 reads TGTGCCAGCAGCCAAGAAGTTCGGCAAGAAGAGACCCAGTACTTC.